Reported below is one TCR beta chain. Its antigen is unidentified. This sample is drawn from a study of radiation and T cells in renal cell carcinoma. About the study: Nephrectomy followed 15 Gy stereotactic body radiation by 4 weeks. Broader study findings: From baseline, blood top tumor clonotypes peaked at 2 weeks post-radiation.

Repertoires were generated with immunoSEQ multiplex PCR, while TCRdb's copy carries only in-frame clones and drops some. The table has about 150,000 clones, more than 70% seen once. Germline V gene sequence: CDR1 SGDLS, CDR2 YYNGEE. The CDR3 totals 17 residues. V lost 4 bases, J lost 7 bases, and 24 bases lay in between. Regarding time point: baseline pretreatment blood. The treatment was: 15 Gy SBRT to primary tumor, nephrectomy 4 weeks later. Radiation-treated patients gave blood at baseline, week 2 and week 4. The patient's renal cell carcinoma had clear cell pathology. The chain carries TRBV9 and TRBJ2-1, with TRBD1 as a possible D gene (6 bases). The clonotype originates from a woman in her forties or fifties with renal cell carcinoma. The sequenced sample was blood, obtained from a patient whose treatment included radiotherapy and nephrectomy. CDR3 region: CASSLKIGWGPGNEQFF. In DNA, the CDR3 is TGTGCCAGCAGCCTAAAGATCGGGTGGGGGCCGGGAAATGAGCAGTTCTTC.